The rows below give T cell receptor beta chains drawn from one sample of a study of blood T cells in healthy people across ages. In TCRdb, the 5' RACE reads were re-called with MiXCR into one record per CDR3 protein. The sample has about 780,000 distinct CDR3 sequences, about 46% seen once. Input material: blood. The receptors here all came from an older man in good health. Each CDR3 is given with its conserved first and last residue. A D gene is named only where the DNA matches it firmly. Some rows have no size entry. The others give once, few or many, or a class for an expanded clone.

J gene,clone size,V gene,D gene,CDR3 DNA,CDR3 protein
TRBJ2-1,many,TRBV27,NA,TGTGCCAGCAGGCGGGTTTACAATGAGCAGTTCTTC,CASRRVYNEQFF
TRBJ1-1,NA,TRBV5-1,TRBD1,TGCGCCAGCAGCTTGGCGGGGGACAGGGGGTCTGAAGCTTTCTTT,CASSLAGDRGSEAFF
TRBJ2-1,NA,TRBV27,TRBD1,TGTGCCAGCAGTTGGGACAGGGGGACAAGTGAGCAGTTCTTC,CASSWDRGTSEQFF
TRBJ1-2,NA,TRBV6-1,TRBD1,TGTGCCAGCAGTGCGGGACAGGGGAACGGCTACACCTTC,CASSAGQGNGYTF
TRBJ2-5,many,TRBV28,TRBD1,TGTGCCAGTATGGGTGGGTCGGGACAGAGACAAGAGACCCAGTACTTC,CASMGGSGQRQETQYF
TRBJ2-5,NA,TRBV18,NA,TGTGCCAGCTCACCACGACAGGATCAAGAGACCCAGTACTTC,CASSPRQDQETQYF
TRBJ2-7,many,TRBV7-2,NA,TGTGCCAGCAGCCTAACCGGTGGGGGCTTAAAGTACTTC,CASSLTGGGLKYF
TRBJ2-1,NA,TRBV7-9,TRBD1,TGTGCCAGCAGTCGGACAGGGGGCTACTTCAATGAGCAGTTCTTC,CASSRTGGYFNEQFF
TRBJ2-1,NA,TRBV29-1,TRBD2,TGCAGCGTTGGGACTAGCGTATACAATGAGCAGTTCTTC,CSVGTSVYNEQFF
TRBJ2-7,NA,TRBV12-3/TRBV12-4,NA,TGTGCCAGCAGTTTAGCCCAGGGTAGGGACGAGCAGTACTTC,CASSLAQGRDEQYF
TRBJ2-1,NA,TRBV9,TRBD2,TGTGCCAGCAGCCCGATAGCGGGGGGGTTGGATGAGCAGTTCTTC,CASSPIAGGLDEQFF
TRBJ2-3,many,TRBV6-2/TRBV6-3,NA,TGTGCCAGCAGGATGCGGGGCACAGATACGCAGTATTTT,CASRMRGTDTQYF
TRBJ2-1,few,TRBV11-3,NA,TGTGCCAGCAGCATACTAGCTTTTAATGAGCAGTTCTTC,CASSILAFNEQFF
TRBJ2-7,few,TRBV30,TRBD2,TGTGCCTGGAGTGTAGACGGGAGCGGGAGGGCCGAGTACGAGCAGTACTTC,CAWSVDGSGRAEYEQYF
TRBJ1-6,NA,TRBV12-3/TRBV12-4,NA,TGTGCCAGCAGTTCCGTTCATTCACCCCTCCACTTT,CASSSVHSPLHF
TRBJ2-1,few,TRBV10-3,NA,TGTGCCATCAGTGAGAAGGCCTACAATGAGCAGTTCTTC,CAISEKAYNEQFF
TRBJ2-7,NA,TRBV28,TRBD1,TGTGCCAGCAGTTTTCCAGGGGGCGCGTCCTACGAGCAGTACTTC,CASSFPGGASYEQYF
TRBJ2-6,NA,TRBV27,TRBD1,TGTGCCAGCTGCCTTCGACAAATCCCCGGGACAGGGAATAGTGGGGCCAACGTCCTGACTTTC,CASCLRQIPGTGNSGANVLTF
TRBJ2-7,NA,TRBV6-1,TRBD1,TGTGCCAGCAAATGGGGACAGGCGATCTACGAGCAGTACTTC,CASKWGQAIYEQYF
TRBJ2-3,NA,TRBV29-1,NA,TGCAGCGTTGACCCCAGGGGCGCAGATACGCAGTATTTT,CSVDPRGADTQYF
TRBJ2-1,few,TRBV12-3/TRBV12-4,NA,TGTGCCAGCAGTTTATCCGCCTCGGGGGAGTTCTTC,CASSLSASGEFF
TRBJ2-2,NA,TRBV5-1,TRBD2,TGCGCCAGCAGGACCGGGACTAGGATCTCCTTAACCGGGGAGCTGTTTTTT,CASRTGTRISLTGELFF
TRBJ1-5,NA,TRBV27,NA,TGTGCCAGCAGTTTAAACCCGGGGGCTGATCAGCCCCAGCATTTT,CASSLNPGADQPQHF